The entry below gives a single TCR beta chain sequence along with its context. Per the authors' pipeline: Researchers report that nucleated cell counts were estimated from reference gene primer amplification. The table came from immunoSEQ multiplex PCR; TCRdb's copy has only in-frame clones and leaves some out. That table supplies the V and J calls and clone size; D and trimming were determined from the DNA. In the table there are 130,000 or so clones, around 88% of which are singletons. This sample is drawn from a study of blood T cell repertoires in COVID-19. Overall study: COVID-19 samples collected from the United States, Italy and Spain covered acute and convalescent phases. Sources were T cells, B-cell-depleted T cells, or PBMCs; the material itself was cDNA or gDNA.

The CDR3 spans 13 residues. CDR1 is MNHEY and CDR2 is SVGAGI in the germline V gene. V gave up 8 bases and J gave up 5 bases; unmatched junction bases: 6. What was sequenced was peripheral blood. The TCR comes from a man in his fifties or sixties with acute or convalescent COVID-19. This chain joins TRBV6-5 and TRBJ1-5; TRBD1 matches 7 bases. DNA for the CDR3: TGTGCCAGCGTTTACAGGGGTGATCAGCCCCAGCATTTT. Protein product: CASVYRGDQPQHF.